The clone carrying this TCR beta chain was detected many times. Its antigen is not known. This sample was taken from a study of T cells in Graves' hyperthyroidism and ophthalmopathy. Whole-study results and caveats: Most thyroid clonotypes expanded above 0.001 appeared in blood too.

The V gene end was trimmed by 2 bases and the J gene end by 5 bases; junction bases not matched to a gene: 6. Per the germline V gene, CDR1 is MNHEY and CDR2 is SVGEGT. The CDR3 loop spans 15 amino acids. RNA transcripts yielded amplified TCR beta CDR3 regions. A first-round RT-PCR of the TCR CDR3 used the HTBI primer set. TCRdb reprocessed the multiplex PCR reads via MiXCR and lists one record per CDR3 protein. The table includes about 620,000 distinct CDR3 sequences, 15% to 20% detected once. Patients between 18 and 65 years old had hyperthyroidism, newly diagnosed and lasting under 2 months. This chain uses TRBV6-2 or TRBV6-3 with TRBJ1-1; 9 positions match TRBD1. The specimen was blood. The sequence was collected from a woman in her twenties or thirties with Graves' hyperthyroidism. The CDR3 here is CASSYDTGGWTEAFF. In nucleotides, the CDR3 is TGTGCCAGCAGTTACGACACAGGGGGCTGGACTGAAGCTTTCTTT.